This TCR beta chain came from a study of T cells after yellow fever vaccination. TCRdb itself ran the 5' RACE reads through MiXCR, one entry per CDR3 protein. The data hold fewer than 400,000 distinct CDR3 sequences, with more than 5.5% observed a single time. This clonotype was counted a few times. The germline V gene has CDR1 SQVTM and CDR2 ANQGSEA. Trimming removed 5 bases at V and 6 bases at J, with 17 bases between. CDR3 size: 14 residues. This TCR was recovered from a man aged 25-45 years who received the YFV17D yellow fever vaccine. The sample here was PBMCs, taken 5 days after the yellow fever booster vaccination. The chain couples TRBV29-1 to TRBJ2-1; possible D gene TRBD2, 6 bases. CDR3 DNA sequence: TGCAGCGTTTCGACTAGTGGGCCATTCAATGAGCAGTTCTTC. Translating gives CSVSTSGPFNEQFF.